These 17 T cell receptor beta chains originate from one sample sequenced in a study of shared clonotypes between healthy human individuals. As defined, naive CD8 cells were CD45RO-negative and positively selected for CCR7, with terminally differentiated effector memory CD45RA+ cells excluded. Clones were read by immunoSEQ multiplex PCR, and TCRdb kept only the in-frame ones, dropping some. In the table there are about 750,000 clones, 80% to 95% of which are singletons. The sequenced sample was naive CD8+ T cells sorted from blood. The receptors come from a man aged 30-40 years in good health.

The rearrangement uses TRBV27 and TRBJ1-2; D unclear. Germline V gene sequence: CDR1 MNHEY, CDR2 SMNVEV (reference sequence). V shed 0 bases and J shed 6 bases, with 14 bases lying between them. The CDR3 covers 15 residues. The CDR3 loop is CASSLSAPLANGYTF. The CDR3 bases are TGTGCCAGCAGTTTATCGGCCCCCTTGGCGAATGGCTACACCTTC.

Comment on this clone: A clone one base away is much larger, so this may be a read error. This chain connects TRBV6-4 to TRBJ2-2; D perhaps matches TRBD2 (6 bases). The CDR3 sequence is 13 residues long. V gave up 4 bases and J gave up 3 bases, with 6 bases separating them. The germline gives CDR1 MRHNA, CDR2 SNTAGT. The DNA of the CDR3 is TGTGCCAGCAGTGCGGGAGACACCGGGGAGCTGTTTTTT. This translates into CASSAGDTGELFF.

V is TRBV4-1 and J is TRBJ2-3; TRBD2 aligns across 7 bases. This CDR3 spans 18 amino acids. The germline V gene encodes CDR1 MGHRA and CDR2 YSYEKL. Trimming at V came to 0 bases and at J to 1 base, leaving 10 bases not matched to a gene. The DNA for the CDR3 is TGCGCCAGCAGCCAAGATCCCGGGACTACCGACGGCACAGATACGCAGTATTTT. It specifies CASSQDPGTTDGTDTQYF.

The rearrangement links TRBV4-1 to TRBJ1-1; D is uncertain. Between the trimmed V and J ends, which lost 4 bases and 7 bases, there was a span of 13 bases. The V gene's germline CDR1 is MGHRA and CDR2 YSYEKL. The CDR3 has 13 amino acids. The CDR3 nucleotides are TGCGCCAGCAGCCCGGTCGGGGTTTTTGAAGCTTTCTTT. It yields the protein CASSPVGVFEAFF.

The chain couples TRBV7-6 to TRBJ2-3; 8 nucleotides line up with TRBD1. Germline-derived CDR1 and CDR2 are SGHVS and FNYEAQ. The CDR3 has 15 amino acids. V was pared by 5 bases and J by 1 base, with 5 bases of the junction left unmatched. The CDR3 nucleotides are TGTGCCAGCAGCGCCGGGACAGGAGGCACAGATACGCAGTATTTT. Translation: CASSAGTGGTDTQYF.

The sample holds one count of this clone. CDR3 in DNA: TGCGCCAGCAGCCAGGCCCTTGGGACCTACGAGCAGTACTTC. This sequence encodes CASSQALGTYEQYF. This rearrangement joins TRBV4-1 to TRBJ2-7; D is unresolved. V was clipped by 3 bases and J by 2 bases, with 11 bases between them. The CDR3 sequence is 14 residues long. CDR1 is MGHRA, CDR2 YSYEKL, per germline.

The V call is TRBV6-4, the J call TRBJ1-2, with 10 bases lining up with TRBD1. CDR1 is MRHNA and CDR2 is SNTAGT in the germline V gene. The junction had 7 bases not matched to a gene; V was cut back by 4 bases and J by 5 bases. The CDR3 runs 15 residues. The CDR3 is CASSAGDRGLYGYTF. CDR3 DNA sequence: TGTGCCAGCAGTGCGGGGGACAGGGGTTTGTATGGCTACACCTTC.

This clone appeared a single time. This chain uses TRBV10-2 with TRBJ2-7, with 10 bases matching TRBD1. The J segment lost 4 bases and the V segment lost 6 bases, leaving 6 bases of the junction unmatched. Per germline, CDR1 WSHSY and CDR2 SAAADI. The CDR3 totals 14 residues. DNA for the CDR3: TGCGCCAGCAGGGACCGGGACAGGGGTTACGAGCAGTACTTC. This sequence encodes CASRDRDRGYEQYF.

This clone has just one count. This chain links TRBV7-6 with TRBJ2-2, with D hard to call. Trimming left V 4 bases short and J 0 bases short, with 12 bases between. The CDR3 has 16 residues. Germline-derived CDR1 and CDR2 are SGHVS and FNYEAQ. The CDR3 is CASSSRAETNTGELFF. In nucleotides, the CDR3 is TGTGCCAGCAGCTCCCGCGCGGAAACGAACACCGGGGAGCTGTTTTTT.

This sequence joins TRBV10-1 and TRBJ2-1, with D unclear. The length of the CDR3 is 12 residues. Looked up from germline, CDR1 is WNHNN and CDR2 is SYGVQD (reference sequence). V lost 3 bases to trimming and J lost 10 bases, with 10 bases between them. Here the CDR3 DNA reads TGCGCCAGCAGTGATGTTTCGGACGAGCAGTTCTTC. Its translation is CASSDVSDEQFF.

As regards this clone: Other nucleotide sequences from this sample produce the same CDR3. This chain connects TRBV19 to TRBJ2-2; no clear D. Trimming took 3 bases from V and 4 from J, leaving 6 bases between them. The CDR3 sequence is 13 residues long. CDR1 is LNHDA and CDR2 is SQIVND in the germline V gene (reference sequence). The CDR3 is CASSISGTGELFF. The CDR3 DNA sequence: TGTGCCAGTAGTATTTCTGGCACCGGGGAGCTGTTTTTT.

The V gene is TRBV27, the J gene TRBJ1-4; 8 nucleotides line up with TRBD1. The CDR3 has 16 amino acids. The V segment lost 5 bases and the J segment 4 bases; nucleotides outside the gene matches: 9. Germline V gives CDR1 MNHEY, CDR2 SMNVEV (reference sequence). CDR3 sequence (DNA): TGTGCCAGCAGTCCGAACCAGGGGGCACTTAATGAAAAACTGTTTTTT. Protein sequence: CASSPNQGALNEKLFF.

V and J are TRBV7-9 and TRBJ2-7, with TRBD1 identical over 7 bases. The CDR3 runs to 17 residues. Germline trimming cut 5 bases from V and 1 base from J; bases unmatched to any gene: 14. Germline lookup yields CDR1 SEHNR and CDR2 FQNEAQ (reference sequence). CDR3 nucleotides: TGTGCCAGCAGCCCAATAACGAGCAGGGGGATTTCCTACGAGCAGTACTTC. This encodes CASSPITSRGISYEQYF. The whole variable domain, remainder taken from reference TRBV7-9 and TRBJ2-7, is DTGVSQNPRHKITKRGQNVTFRCDPISEHNRLYWYRQTLGQGPEFLTYFQNEAQLEKSRLLSDRFSAERPKGSFSTLEIQRTEQGDSAMYLCASSPITSRGISYEQYFGPGTRLTVT.

The chain has TRBV6-5 and TRBJ2-3, with no clear D. V was trimmed by 7 bases and J by 5 bases, leaving 10 bases between them. The germline gives CDR1 MNHEY, CDR2 SVGAGI. The CDR3 sequence is 12 residues long. The CDR3 loop is CASKQSEDTQYF. The CDR3 region has the DNA TGTGCCAGCAAACAGTCCGAAGATACGCAGTATTTT.

The chain has TRBV28 and TRBJ1-5, with 7 nucleotides matching TRBD1. Germline lookup yields CDR1 MDHEN and CDR2 SYDVKM. V gave up 2 bases and J gave up 4 bases; unmatched junction bases: 20. This CDR3 has 20 residues. CDR3 bases: TGTGCCAGCAGTTTAGGGCTAGGGGGCTTCGGGAGTGGCTGGAATCAGCCCCAGCATTTT. It yields the protein CASSLGLGGFGSGWNQPQHF.

This clone was seen a single time. This chain links TRBV7-9 with TRBJ2-1, with D perhaps TRBD1 or TRBD2 (5 bases each). The CDR3 runs 12 residues. V lost 4 bases, J lost 13 bases, and 14 bases lay in between. From germline, CDR1 is SEHNR and CDR2 FQNEAQ (reference sequence). The CDR3 reads CASSWDGRTQFF. DNA for the CDR3: TGTGCCAGCAGCTGGGACGGCCGAACACAGTTCTTC.

The rearrangement links TRBV7-9 to TRBJ2-5, with 14 bases aligning to TRBD2. CDR1 SEHNR and CDR2 FQNEAQ come from the germline V gene (reference sequence). V lost 4 bases, J lost 2 bases, and 3 bases stayed unmatched. The CDR3 consists of 16 residues. The CDR3 sequence is CASSSWTSGRQETQYF. The CDR3 region has the DNA TGTGCCAGCAGCTCATGGACTAGCGGGAGGCAAGAGACCCAGTACTTC.